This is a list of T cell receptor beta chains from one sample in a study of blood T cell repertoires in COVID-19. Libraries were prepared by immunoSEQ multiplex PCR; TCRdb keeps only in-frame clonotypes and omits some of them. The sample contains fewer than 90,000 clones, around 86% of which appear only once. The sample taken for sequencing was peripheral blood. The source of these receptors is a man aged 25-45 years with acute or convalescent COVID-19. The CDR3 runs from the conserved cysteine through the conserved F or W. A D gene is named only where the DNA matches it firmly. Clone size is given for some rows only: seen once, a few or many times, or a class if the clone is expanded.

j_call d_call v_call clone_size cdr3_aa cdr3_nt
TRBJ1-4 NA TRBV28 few CASSLGGANEKLFF TGTGCCAGCTCTCTCGGGGGAGCTAATGAAAAACTGTTTTTT
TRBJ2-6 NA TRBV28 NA CASSPFGGMGSSGANVLTF TGTGCCAGCAGCCCATTCGGGGGAATGGGGAGCTCTGGGGCCAACGTCCTGACTTTC
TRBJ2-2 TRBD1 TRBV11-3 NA CASSRRTGIGTGELFF TGTGCCAGCAGCAGGAGGACAGGCATAGGCACCGGGGAGCTGTTTTTT
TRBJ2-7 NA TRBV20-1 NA CSARVGMEQYF TGCAGTGCTAGAGTCGGGATGGAGCAGTACTTC
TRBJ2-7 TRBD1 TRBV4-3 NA CASSQRTGGRYEQYF TGCGCCAGCAGCCAACGGACAGGGGGCAGGTACGAGCAGTACTTC
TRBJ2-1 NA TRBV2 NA CAIFLRLEAQFF TGTGCCATCTTCCTACGACTAGAAGCGCAGTTCTTC
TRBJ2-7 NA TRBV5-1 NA CASSPYTGGSYEQYF TGCGCCAGCAGCCCCTACACAGGAGGGTCCTACGAGCAGTACTTC
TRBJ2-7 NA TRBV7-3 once CASSPLGPAYEQYF TGTGCCAGCAGCCCCTTGGGGCCAGCCTACGAGCAGTACTTC
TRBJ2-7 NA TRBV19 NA CASSIGMQGKQYF TGTGCCAGTAGTATTGGGATGCAGGGTAAGCAGTACTTC
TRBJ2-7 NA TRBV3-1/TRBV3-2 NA CASSPGMGGSTGKQYF TGTGCCAGCAGCCCCGGTATGGGCGGGTCCACCGGTAAGCAGTACTTC
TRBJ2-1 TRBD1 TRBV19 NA CASSIRQGLPNEQFF TGTGCCAGTAGTATACGACAGGGGTTGCCCAATGAGCAGTTCTTC